These 22 T cell receptor beta chains share one sample of origin, sequenced in a study of blood T cell repertoires in COVID-19. Generated by immunoSEQ multiplex PCR, the TCRdb table keeps only in-frame clones and is missing some. Here the sample spans around 500,000 clones, roughly 90% being singletons. The sequenced sample was PBMCs or T cells enriched from blood (not recorded which). The receptors shown here come from a woman between 40 and 50 years old who had recovered from COVID-19.

V usage is TRBV5-1 and J usage is TRBJ1-1, with 9 positions matching TRBD1. Germline-derived CDR1 and CDR2 are SGHRS and YFSETQ. V was clipped by 0 bases and J by 5 bases; unmatched bases: 5. CDR3 length equals 15 residues. CDR3 nucleotide sequence: TGCGCCAGCAGCTTGGCGGGACAGGGAGGGACTGAAGCTTTCTTT. Translating gives CASSLAGQGGTEAFF.

The V gene is TRBV5-8, the J gene TRBJ2-3, with D tentatively TRBD1 (6 bases). With 7 bases removed from V and 1 base from J, the gap between germline ends came to 10 bases. This CDR3 region has 13 residues. In germline, CDR1 is SGHTS, CDR2 YDEGEE. CDR3 bases: TGTGCCAGCGGATACAGGGGCACAGATACGCAGTATTTT. This sequence encodes CASGYRGTDTQYF.

With respect to this clone: Other DNA sequences within the sample encode an identical CDR3. The J gene is TRBJ2-7, the V gene TRBV20-1; 8 bases match TRBD2. Per the germline V gene, CDR1 is DFQATT and CDR2 is SNEGSKA (reference sequence). The V and J ends lost 5 bases and 4 bases, in that order; junction bases with no gene match: 1. CDR3 length: 11 residues. This CDR3 reads CSAREGYEQYF. The CDR3 DNA follows: TGCAGTGCTCGGGAGGGGTACGAGCAGTACTTC.

This clone came up a few times. V is TRBV28 and J is TRBJ1-1; 9 bases line up with TRBD1. The CDR3 consists of 13 residues. Losses at the gene ends were 6 bases for V and 7 bases for J; bases not matched to a gene: 6. Germline values: CDR1 MDHEN, CDR2 SYDVKM. This chain's CDR3 is CASRGQGNNEAFF. For the CDR3, the DNA is TGTGCCAGCAGAGGACAGGGGAATAATGAAGCTTTCTTT. Drawing the rest from reference TRBV28 and TRBJ1-1, the complete variable domain is DVKVTQSSRYLVKRTGEKVFLECVQDMDHENMFWYRQDPGLGLRLIYFSYDVKMKEKGDIPEGYSVSREKKERFSLILESASTNQTSMYLCASRGQGNNEAFFGQGTRLTVV.

Turning to this clone: An end of the junction differs from the germline gene, which may be a read error. The chain combines TRBV5-4 with TRBJ2-1; possibly TRBD2 for D (5 bases). The V gene's germline CDR1 is SGHNT and CDR2 YYREEE (reference sequence). CDR3 length equals 14 residues. For the CDR3, the DNA is TGTGCCAGCAGCTTGGCGGGGTCCTTCAATGAGCAGTTCTTC. Its protein product is CASSLAGSFNEQFF. Full variable domain (rest looked up from reference TRBV5-4 and TRBJ2-1): ETGVTQSPTHLIKTRGQQVTLRCSSQSGHNTVSWYQQALGQGPQFIFQYYREEENGRGNFPPRFSGLQFPNYSSELNVNALELDDSALYLCASSLAGSFNEQFFGPGTRLTVL.

V usage is TRBV5-6 and J usage is TRBJ1-2; no reliable D call. Germline V lookup: CDR1 SGHDT, CDR2 YYEEEE. Trimming shortened V by 4 bases and J by 8 bases, and 15 bases separated the two germline ends. The CDR3 sequence is 13 residues long. Here the CDR3 DNA reads TGTGCCAGCAGCAGCACTGGGCTCTGGGGCTACACCTTC. Its translation is CASSSTGLWGYTF.

The chain links TRBV28 to TRBJ2-7; the match to TRBD1 covers 8 bases. Germline trimming cut 6 bases from V and 0 bases from J; bases unmatched to any gene: 10. Per germline, CDR1 MDHEN and CDR2 SYDVKM. CDR3 length equals 16 residues. The CDR3 spells CASSRPETGDSYEQYF. CDR3 nucleotide sequence: TGTGCCAGCAGCCGACCCGAGACAGGGGACTCCTACGAGCAGTACTTC.

The V gene is TRBV11-3, the J gene TRBJ2-7, with TRBD2 matching over 9 bases. The CDR3 is made up of 14 amino acids. Germline V CDR1 and CDR2: SGHNT, YENEEA. V lost 3 bases, J lost 8 bases, and 8 bases stayed unmatched. The CDR3 region is CASSLGVAGGQQYF. The CDR3 DNA sequence: TGTGCCAGCAGCTTGGGAGTGGCGGGAGGGCAGCAGTACTTC.

This clone was seen once. The chain is built from TRBV7-2 and TRBJ2-1; TRBD2 aligns across 14 bases. V gave up 5 bases and J gave up 10 bases; unmatched junction bases: 10. Per germline, CDR1 SGHTA and CDR2 FQGNSA. The CDR3 sequence is 16 residues long. In DNA, the CDR3 is TGTGCCAGCAGCGCCCCGGGACTAGCGGGAGTAGGCGAGCAGTTCTTC. Protein product: CASSAPGLAGVGEQFF.

V is TRBV7-2 and J is TRBJ1-2, with D possibly being TRBD1 (5 bases). Deletions cut 3 bases from V and 4 bases from J, with 15 bases between. The germline V gene has CDR1 SGHTA and CDR2 FQGNSA. The CDR3 is made up of 15 amino acids. The CDR3 spells CASSFSGALSYGYTF. In nucleotides, the CDR3 is TGTGCCAGCAGCTTTAGCGGGGCGCTTTCCTATGGCTACACCTTC.

This clone has just one count. The chain's CDR3 is CAAPRTGYYGYTF. CDR3 sequence (DNA): TGTGCCGCACCCCGGACAGGGTACTATGGCTACACCTTC. The rearrangement joins TRBV14 to TRBJ1-2, with 8 bases that match TRBD1. Per germline, CDR1 SGHDN and CDR2 FVKESK. Germline trimming cut 11 bases from V and 3 bases from J; bases unmatched to any gene: 8. The CDR3 contains 13 residues.

This clone has just a few counts. This chain links TRBV18 with TRBJ2-7; 7 bases align to TRBD1. This CDR3 contains 13 residues. Per germline, CDR1 KGHSH and CDR2 LQKENI. V lost 2 bases and J lost 6; bases outside the gene matches: 4. Written as DNA, the CDR3 is TGTGCCAGCTCACCATCTGACAGGGCCGAGCAGTACTTC. Translated, it gives CASSPSDRAEQYF.

The rearrangement uses TRBV4-3 and TRBJ2-7; D unresolved. CDR1 is LGHNA, CDR2 YSLEER, per germline. The ends were cut back, 2 bases at V and 2 bases at J, with 16 bases in the middle. The CDR3 extends over 16 amino acids. Here the CDR3 reads CASSQSRWKATYEQYF. The CDR3 nucleotides are TGCGCCAGCAGCCAATCGAGGTGGAAGGCCACCTACGAGCAGTACTTC.

The V and J genes are TRBV30 and TRBJ1-1; TRBD1 matches at 8 bases. V gave up 4 bases and J gave up 6 bases; unmatched junction bases: 7. The CDR3 sequence is 13 residues long. Germline values: CDR1 GTSNPN, CDR2 SVGIG (reference sequence). The CDR3 region is CAWTGGSPPEAFF. As DNA, the CDR3 is TGTGCCTGGACAGGGGGCTCGCCCCCTGAAGCTTTCTTT.

This clone was seen just once. The same CDR3 is also encoded by other DNA sequences in this sample. J is TRBJ2-7 and V is TRBV7-2, with TRBD2 identical over 7 bases. V lost 1 base to trimming and J lost 3 bases; unmatched junction nucleotides: 18. Germline-derived CDR1 and CDR2 are SGHTA and FQGNSA. The CDR3 length is 19 residues. CDR3 amino acids: CASSLEGARLGGRSYEQYF. The CDR3 DNA reads as TGTGCCAGCAGCTTAGAAGGGGCGCGGCTCGGCGGGAGAAGCTACGAGCAGTACTTC.

The V call is TRBV18, the J call TRBJ1-1, with D perhaps matching TRBD1 (6 bases). With 5 bases removed from V and 0 bases from J, the gap between germline ends came to 19 bases. Germline V lookup: CDR1 KGHSH, CDR2 LQKENI. The length of the CDR3 is 17 residues. The CDR3 sequence is CASSSTQGQRVNTEAFF. In DNA, the CDR3 is TGTGCCAGCTCATCCACTCAAGGACAGCGAGTGAACACTGAAGCTTTCTTT.

This rearrangement joins TRBV6-2 or TRBV6-3 to TRBJ2-3; D gene unclear. Trimming shortened V by 0 bases and J by 0 bases, and 7 bases separated the two germline ends. The CDR3 consists of 15 residues. CDR1 is MNHEY, CDR2 SVGEGT, per germline. For the CDR3, the DNA is TGTGCCAGCAGTTACTCTTGGGCTAGCACAGATACGCAGTATTTT. Residues: CASSYSWASTDTQYF.

The rearrangement joins TRBV27 to TRBJ2-7, with 7 bases aligning to TRBD2. V trimming: 3 bases; J trimming: 7 bases; junction bases outside the gene matches: 9. This CDR3 region has 14 residues. Germline V gene sequence: CDR1 MNHEY, CDR2 SMNVEV (reference sequence). In DNA form, the CDR3 reads TGTGCCAGCAGTTTTGGGGGAGGGTCGGGGGAGCAGTACTTC. Protein sequence: CASSFGGGSGEQYF.

V usage is TRBV18 and J usage is TRBJ1-2; 11 bases match TRBD1. The CDR3 length is 13 residues. Germline values: CDR1 KGHSH, CDR2 LQKENI. V lost 3 bases, J lost 6 bases, and 0 bases stayed unmatched. The CDR3 DNA sequence: TGTGCCAGCTCACCGGGACAGGGGGATGGCTACACCTTC. This translates into CASSPGQGDGYTF.

The V and J genes are TRBV5-1 and TRBJ2-5; 7 nucleotides match TRBD2. V shed 0 bases, J shed 4 bases, and the junction held 6 bases outside the gene matches. Looked up from germline, CDR1 is SGHRS and CDR2 is YFSETQ. The CDR3 totals 15 residues. CDR3 nucleotide sequence: TGCGCCAGCAGCTTGGCCGACGGGGGGACAGAGACCCAGTACTTC. Encoded protein: CASSLADGGTETQYF.

The chain joins TRBV19 to TRBJ1-1, with D possibly being TRBD1 (6 bases). Germline V lookup: CDR1 LNHDA, CDR2 SQIVND (reference sequence). The CDR3 sequence is 15 residues long. V was trimmed by 6 bases and J by 3 bases, leaving 17 bases between them. CDR3: CASSLLGGADTEAFF. CDR3 coding DNA: TGTGCCAGTAGCCTACTGGGGGGGGCGGACACTGAAGCTTTCTTT.

This clone was seen a handful of times. The CDR3 spells CASSVTPSGQGADTQYF. In nucleotides, the CDR3 is TGCGCCAGCAGCGTTACTCCGTCGGGACAGGGTGCAGATACGCAGTATTTT. This chain joins TRBV5-1 and TRBJ2-3; 9 bases line up with TRBD1. Losses at the gene ends were 4 bases for V and 4 bases for J; bases not matched to a gene: 13. From germline, CDR1 is SGHRS and CDR2 YFSETQ. CDR3 length equals 17 residues.